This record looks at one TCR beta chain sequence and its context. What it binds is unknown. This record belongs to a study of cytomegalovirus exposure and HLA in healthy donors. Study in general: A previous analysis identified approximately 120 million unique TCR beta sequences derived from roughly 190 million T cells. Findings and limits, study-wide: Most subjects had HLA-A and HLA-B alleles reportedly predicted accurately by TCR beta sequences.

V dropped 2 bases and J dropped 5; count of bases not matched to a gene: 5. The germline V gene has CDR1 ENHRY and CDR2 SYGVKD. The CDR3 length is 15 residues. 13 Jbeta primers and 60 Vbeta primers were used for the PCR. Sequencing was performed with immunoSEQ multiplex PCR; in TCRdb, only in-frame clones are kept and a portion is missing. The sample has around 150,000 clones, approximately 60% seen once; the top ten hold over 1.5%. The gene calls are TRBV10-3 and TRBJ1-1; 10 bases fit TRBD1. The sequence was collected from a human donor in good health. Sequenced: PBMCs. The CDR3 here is CAISENRDRGTEAFF. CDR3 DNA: TGTGCCATCAGTGAGAACCGGGACAGGGGTACTGAAGCTTTCTTT.